This T cell receptor (beta chain) was sequenced for a study of T-cell memory formation after mild COVID-19. Study-level information: In these data, TCR clusters were largely donor specific.

Whole-study findings and limits: The pre-infection memory compartment contained some responding clones, suggesting cross-reactive memory joined. Whether day 37 second-wave clones are SARS-CoV-2-specific was not confirmed. CD8+ contracting clones occupied EMRA, while CD4+ ones occupied mainly CM and EM.

As for this clonotype: Its specificity is not known.

The V end lost 4 bases, the J end lost 10 bases, and 12 bases lay between the germline ends. Germline CDR1 SEHNR, CDR2 FQNEAQ (reference sequence). This CDR3 spans 12 amino acids. TCRdb ran MiXCR on the 5' RACE reads and lists one entry per CDR3 protein. The table includes about 310,000 distinct CDR3 sequences, roughly a fifth detected once. Specimen: PBMCs or a T cell subset sorted from them (not recorded which). This chain joins TRBV7-9 and TRBJ2-3, with D perhaps assigned TRBD1 or TRBD2 (5 bases each). The clonotype was recovered from a man between 18 and 35 years old who had mild COVID-19 (a few samples of this study predate the infection). Cell type and time point are not known. The CDR3 loop is CASSSGTRSQYF. As DNA, the CDR3 is TGTGCCAGCAGCTCCGGGACCCGGTCGCAGTATTTT.